This TCR beta chain is drawn from a study of T cell repertoires in cytomegalovirus infection. Across the whole study: In public TCR beta signatures, there were indications of both CMV infection and matching HLA type.

CDR1 SGHNT and CDR2 YYREEE come from the germline V gene (reference sequence). V trimming: 4 bases; J trimming: 6 bases; junction bases outside the gene matches: 10. This CDR3 comprises 15 residues. MiXCR was run by TCRdb on the reads, yielding one entry per CDR3 protein. The repertoire holds some 800,000 distinct CDR3 sequences, with approximately 29% as singletons. As for this clonotype: The antigen remains undetermined.

The study, taken as a whole, reports: Public TCR beta family frequency separated CMV-and-HLA carriers, including in an independent cohort. In two of eight donors, the top clonotype was HLA-C-restricted CMV-specific.

Source: cultured CD8+ T cells from PBMCs, taken from culture after CMV antigen stimulation. This TCR derives from a human donor in good health (CMV status not recorded). Some clones in this sample may be carry-over from other donors' samples. The gene calls are TRBV5-4 and TRBJ1-5; 7 bases agree with TRBD1. The CDR3 loop reads CASSPGTEIGQPQHF. CDR3 DNA sequence: TGTGCCAGCAGCCCGGGGACAGAGATCGGTCAGCCCCAGCATTTT.